These T cell receptor beta chains were read from a single sample in a study of blood T cells in healthy people across ages. TCRdb analysed the 5' RACE reads with MiXCR anew, one entry per CDR3 protein. This table holds over 1,200,000 distinct CDR3 sequences, almost 60% found once. Sequenced input: blood. The receptors derive from a young man in good health. CDR3s include the opening cysteine and the closing phenylalanine or tryptophan. A D gene is named only where the DNA matches it firmly. Clone sizes are given selectively: once, few, many, or a class where the clone is expanded.

clone_size	v_call	j_call	d_call	cdr3_nt	cdr3_aa
once	TRBV7-2	TRBJ2-1	TRBD2	TGTGCCAGCAGCTGGGTGTTAGCGGGAGGGGATGAGCAGTTCTTC	CASSWVLAGGDEQFF
NA	TRBV27	TRBJ2-7	TRBD1	TGTGCCAGCAGCGAGACAGGGGGCGCCGAGCAGTACTTC	CASSETGGAEQYF
NA	TRBV7-9	TRBJ2-1	NA	TGTGCCAGCAGCCCGGAGGGCCCCTCCTACAATGAGCAGTTCTTC	CASSPEGPSYNEQFF
few	TRBV7-6	TRBJ2-1	TRBD2	TGTGCCAGCAGCTTATCGACTAGCGTAGTGAATGATGAGCAGTTCTTC	CASSLSTSVVNDEQFF
few	TRBV2	TRBJ2-1	NA	TGTGCCAGCAGTGAATTTGGGATTGAGCAGTTCTTC	CASSEFGIEQFF
NA	TRBV6-5	TRBJ2-3	NA	TGTGCCAGCAGACCCACCGGGGGTGATACGCAGTATTTT	CASRPTGGDTQYF
NA	TRBV3-1	TRBJ2-1	NA	TGTGCCAGCACTCGGGGTGGGAAGCTTGGTGAGCAGTTCTTC	CASTRGGKLGEQFF
NA	TRBV2	TRBJ2-1	TRBD2	TGTGCCAGCAGTGATTCTAGACTAGCGGACCCCGACAATGAGCAGTTCTTC	CASSDSRLADPDNEQFF
NA	TRBV2	TRBJ1-5	NA	TGTGCCAGCAGCGCGGGGGAGCCCCAGCATTTT	CASSAGEPQHF
NA	TRBV3-1	TRBJ1-2	NA	TGTGCCAGCAGCCAAGTTGGGTCTACGGTATACACCTTC	CASSQVGSTVYTF
NA	TRBV7-2	TRBJ2-1	TRBD2	TGTGCCAGCAGAGTCGGCGGGGGGGCCCAGGAGCAGTTCTTC	CASRVGGGAQEQFF
NA	TRBV10-3	TRBJ1-2	NA	TGTGCCATCAGAGACGACGGAGGGGGCTATGGCTACACCTTC	CAIRDDGGGYGYTF
NA	TRBV6-1	TRBJ1-5	NA	TGTGCCAGCAGTGGTGGGGGAGGACCCCAGCATTTT	CASSGGGGPQHF
NA	TRBV4-1	TRBJ2-1	NA	TGCGCCAGCAGCCAAGAAGGCGAGCAGTTCTTC	CASSQEGEQFF
NA	TRBV12-3/TRBV12-4	TRBJ2-6	TRBD1	TGTGCCAGCAGTCCACGGACAGGGGGCGCGGGGGCCAACGTCCTGACTTTC	CASSPRTGGAGANVLTF
NA	TRBV4-1	TRBJ1-1	NA	TGCGCCAGCAGCCATGCTGACAGTGAAGCTTTCTTT	CASSHADSEAFF
once	TRBV18	TRBJ2-7	TRBD1	TGTGCCAGCTCACCCCTCCGGGACAGGGTCTCCGAGCAGTACTTC	CASSPLRDRVSEQYF
NA	TRBV3-1	TRBJ2-7	NA	TGTGCCAGCAGCCAAGAGGGTAGGCAGGTGGTGAGGAACGAGCAGTACTTC	CASSQEGRQVVRNEQYF
few	TRBV12-3/TRBV12-4	TRBJ2-1	TRBD2	TGTGCCAGCAGTTCGGCTAGCGGGAGGGCCGAATCCTACAATGAGCAGTTCTTC	CASSSASGRAESYNEQFF
NA	TRBV5-1	TRBJ2-2	TRBD1	TGCGCCAGCAGCTTTCTTCCGGGACAGGGTCCGAACACCGGGGAGCTGTTTTTT	CASSFLPGQGPNTGELFF
NA	TRBV20-1	TRBJ2-3	TRBD2	TGCAGTGCTAGCGTGGATAGCGGGATGAGCACAGATACGCAGTATTTT	CSASVDSGMSTDTQYF
few	TRBV5-5	TRBJ2-3	NA	TGTGCCAGCAGCCCCCAACCCACGGACAGCCTCACAGATACGCAGTATTTT	CASSPQPTDSLTDTQYF
few	TRBV4-1	TRBJ1-4	NA	TGCGCCAGCAGCCAAGAAGATAGAAGCTTTAATGAAAAACTGTTTTTT	CASSQEDRSFNEKLFF
NA	TRBV10-2	TRBJ2-5	NA	TGCGCCAGCAGTGAGGGCCTTCTAGCGAGGATGGAGACCCAGTACTTC	CASSEGLLARMETQYF
NA	TRBV20-1	TRBJ2-1	NA	TGCAGTGCTACTCGACAGACCTCCTACAATGAGCAGTTCTTC	CSATRQTSYNEQFF
NA	TRBV28	TRBJ2-7	NA	TGTGCCAGCCACCCGGACGGACCCTACGAGCAGTACTTC	CASHPDGPYEQYF
NA	TRBV28	TRBJ1-4	NA	TGTGCCAGCAGTTTCCCGGACACCAGGGAGGACGAAAAACTGTTTTTT	CASSFPDTREDEKLFF
few	TRBV6-5	TRBJ2-1	TRBD2	TGTGCCAGCAGGGGACTAGCGACGAACAATGAGCAGTTCTTC	CASRGLATNNEQFF
NA	TRBV6-4	TRBJ1-2	NA	TGTGCCAGCAGTGGACAGCCTTACTATGGCTACACCTTC	CASSGQPYYGYTF
NA	TRBV2	TRBJ2-1	TRBD2	TGTGCCAGCATAGGAACTAGCGACAATGAGCAGTTCTTC	CASIGTSDNEQFF
once	TRBV3-1	TRBJ1-2	NA	TGTGCCAGCAGCCAAGCAGGGGTTGGCTACACCTTC	CASSQAGVGYTF
NA	TRBV4-3	TRBJ2-7	TRBD2	TGCGCCAGCAGCCATGCTTTAGCGGGGGGCGGGATTGGAGAGCAGTACTTC	CASSHALAGGGIGEQYF
NA	TRBV12-5	TRBJ2-1	NA	TGTGCTAGTGGTTTCGCCCCACCCCCTAGCCCCATGAACAATGAGCAGTTCTTC	CASGFAPPPSPMNNEQFF
few	TRBV29-1	TRBJ2-7	TRBD2	TGCAGCGTTCCGGGACTAGAGGCCTACGAGCAGTACTTC	CSVPGLEAYEQYF
NA	TRBV4-2	TRBJ2-3	TRBD2	TGTGCCAGCAGCCAAGTAGCGGGGGGGCCCACAGATACGCAGTATTTT	CASSQVAGGPTDTQYF
NA	TRBV2	TRBJ2-5	NA	TGTGCCACCGTTCGAGGACCTACAGGAGATCAAGAGACCCAGTACTTC	CATVRGPTGDQETQYF
NA	TRBV11-2	TRBJ1-1	NA	TGTGCCAGCAGCCCCGAGGCGGAGGCAGAAGCTTTCTTT	CASSPEAEAEAFF
NA	TRBV10-3	TRBJ2-1	TRBD1	TGTGCCATCAGTGCGCCGGACAGGAGCTCCTACAATGAGCAGTTCTTC	CAISAPDRSSYNEQFF
NA	TRBV28	TRBJ1-2	NA	TGTGCCAGCAGTTCCGGACGTAGAGCTAACGATGGCTACACCTTC	CASSSGRRANDGYTF
NA	TRBV27	TRBJ2-5	NA	TGTGCCACTACCATTTCGGGGACCCAGTACTTC	CATTISGTQYF
NA	TRBV29-1	TRBJ1-3	TRBD1	TGCAGCGTGCAGACAGGGTTCGGAAACACCATATATTTT	CSVQTGFGNTIYF
few	TRBV4-2	TRBJ2-1	TRBD2	TGTGCCAGCAGCCCCAATATTCTAGCGGGGGTAGGCAATGAGCAGTTCTTC	CASSPNILAGVGNEQFF
NA	TRBV25-1	TRBJ2-5	NA	TGTGCCAGCAGTGTCCCCACGGACAACCCGGAGACCCAGTACTTC	CASSVPTDNPETQYF
NA	TRBV5-1	TRBJ2-1	TRBD2	TGCGCCAGCAGCTTGCCTAGCGGGAGTCCTGAGCAGTTCTTC	CASSLPSGSPEQFF
NA	TRBV6-5	TRBJ2-3	TRBD1	TGTGCCAGCAGTTCTCGGGACAGGGGAGGTTTAGATACGCAGTATTTT	CASSSRDRGGLDTQYF
NA	TRBV4-2	TRBJ1-4	NA	TGTGCCAGCAGCCAAGAGGACGGCCCAACTAATGAAAAACTGTTTTTT	CASSQEDGPTNEKLFF
NA	TRBV6-2/TRBV6-3	TRBJ2-5	TRBD2	TGTGCCAGCACTACCGGGGAGGGAGAGACCCAGTACTTC	CASTTGEGETQYF
NA	TRBV5-6	TRBJ2-1	TRBD1	TGTGCCAGCAGCTCCCAACAGGGGAATAGCTCCTACAATGAGCAGTTCTTC	CASSSQQGNSSYNEQFF